Given below is one TCR beta chain in context. Its antigen is not identified. This record comes from a study of cytomegalovirus exposure and HLA in healthy donors. Study results and caveats: Prior analysis indicated that the majority of TCR beta V segments exhibited productivity approximately 90% or approximately 30% of the time. Cytomegalovirus association was assigned to about 150 TCR beta chains. V- and J-gene trimming of TCR beta was linked (in a later analysis) to a missense DCLRE1C variant.

PCR involved 60 Vbeta and 13 Jbeta primers. Only in-frame clones appear in the TCRdb table, and some are missing; sequencing was by immunoSEQ multiplex PCR. The record lists some 120,000 clones, of which the ten most abundant hold more than 0.8%. This TCR derives from a young man in good health and CMV-seronegative. The sample consisted of PBMCs.

The CDR3 here is CASSIRIATDTQYF. The CDR3 coding sequence is TGTGCCAGTAGTATCCGAATAGCGACAGATACGCAGTATTTT. This chain links TRBV19 with TRBJ2-3; possibly TRBD2 for D (5 bases). CDR3 length: 14 amino acids. V dropped 3 bases and J dropped 3 bases, with 10 bases sitting between them. Germline V gene lookup returns CDR1 LNHDA and CDR2 SQIVND (reference sequence).